Listed below are T cell receptor beta chains from one sample, sequenced in a study of blood T cell repertoires in COVID-19. TCRdb's table, derived via immunoSEQ multiplex PCR, lists solely in-frame clones and lacks some. This repertoire shows roughly 80,000 clones, 65% to 85% found once; its top ten account for about 5.6%. Sample: peripheral blood. The origin of the receptors is a man in his 60s with active or convalescent COVID-19. CDR3s include the opening cysteine and the closing phenylalanine or tryptophan. A D gene is named only where the DNA matches it firmly. Only some rows state a clone size, as once, few, many or a class for expanded clones.

.	TRBJ1-1	TRBD1	TRBV19	TGTGCCAGTAGTATGCTCTTAAGGACAGGGGGCGGCCAAGCTTTCTTT	CASSMLLRTGGGQAFF
.	TRBJ2-6	TRBD1	TRBV19	TGTGCCAGTAGTATAGTAAAGGGGGCGCAGGGGGCCAACGTCCTGACTTTC	CASSIVKGAQGANVLTF
.	TRBJ2-5	TRBD1	TRBV6-5	TGTGCCAGCAGCCAGGACAGGGGGCCTCAAGAGACCCAGTACTTC	CASSQDRGPQETQYF
.	TRBJ1-1	TRBD1	TRBV5-1	TGCGCCAGCAGCTTGGAGGGGACAGGGAACACTGAAGCTTTCTTT	CASSLEGTGNTEAFF
once	TRBJ1-1	.	TRBV23-1	TGCGCCAGCAGTCAATCGTTCAGGAACACTGAAGCTTTCTTT	CASSQSFRNTEAFF
.	TRBJ1-3	.	TRBV5-1	TGCGCCAGCAGCTTGGACTTCTCTGGAAACACCATATATTTT	CASSLDFSGNTIYF
once	TRBJ1-5	.	TRBV6-6	TGTGCCGGGGGGAAAGCTAGCAATCAGCCCCAGCATTTT	CAGGKASNQPQHF
.	TRBJ2-1	TRBD2	TRBV7-2	TGTGCCAGCAGCTTAGGAGCTAGCGGGGGAGGCTCCTACAATGAGCAGTTCTTC	CASSLGASGGGSYNEQFF
.	TRBJ1-4	.	TRBV19	TGTGCCAGTAGAACAGGGTTTCTCCCAACTAATGAAAAACTGTTTTTT	CASRTGFLPTNEKLFF
many	TRBJ2-4	.	TRBV3-1/TRBV3-2	TGTGCCAGCAGTTCAAACGGGCAGGGAAAAAACATTCAGTACTTC	CASSSNGQGKNIQYF
once	TRBJ2-3	.	TRBV19	TGTGCCAGTAGTATGGAAGGCAGGGGCATGGATACGCAGTATTTT	CASSMEGRGMDTQYF
few	TRBJ2-7	TRBD1	TRBV18	TGTGCCAGCTCACCTTCCCCGGGACAGCCGGGCGAGCAGTACTTC	CASSPSPGQPGEQYF
.	TRBJ1-5	TRBD1	TRBV27	TGTGCCAGCAGTTCCTACGGGACAGGGGGCGCTGGCCAGCCCCAGCATTTT	CASSSYGTGGAGQPQHF
.	TRBJ2-1	TRBD2	TRBV4-2	TGTGCCAGCAGCCAAGATCTAGCGGCTTCCTACAATGAGCAGTTCTTC	CASSQDLAASYNEQFF
once	TRBJ1-1	TRBD1	TRBV5-1	TGCGCCAGCAGCTTCGGAGGACAGGGGGCCACTGAAGCTTTCTTT	CASSFGGQGATEAFF
few	TRBJ2-5	.	TRBV9	TGTGCCAGCAGCGTAGCTCCGCTCCGGCAAGAGACCCAGTACTTC	CASSVAPLRQETQYF
.	TRBJ2-5	TRBD1	TRBV29-1	TGCAGCGTCGCCCAGGGGGCGGTGGAGACCCAGTACTTC	CSVAQGAVETQYF
.	TRBJ2-3	.	TRBV19	TGTGCCAGTAGTATTACCGGGAATGGAGATACGCAGTATTTT	CASSITGNGDTQYF
.	TRBJ2-2	.	TRBV11-2	TGTGCCAGCAGCCGCCGGAGGGATACGAACACCGGGGAGCTGTTTTTT	CASSRRRDTNTGELFF
.	TRBJ2-4	TRBD2	TRBV6-2/TRBV6-3	TGTGCCAGCAGTTACACTAGCGGGGGCCTCAAAAACATTCAGTACTTC	CASSYTSGGLKNIQYF
few	TRBJ2-1	TRBD2	TRBV6-1	TGTGCCAGCATCCCAGCGGGGGGATATTACAATGAGCAGTTCTTC	CASIPAGGYYNEQFF
.	TRBJ2-1	TRBD2	TRBV7-2	TGTGCCAGCAGTTTGAGCGGGGGGGCCAATGAGCAGTTCTTC	CASSLSGGANEQFF
.	TRBJ1-4	.	TRBV4-3	TGCGCCAGCAGCCAAGAATTCTCTTTAAACGGTGAAAAACTGTTTTTT	CASSQEFSLNGEKLFF
.	TRBJ1-2	.	TRBV7-9	TGTGCCAGCAGCTCAGTCCTGGCGGGGGGCTACACCTTC	CASSSVLAGGYTF
.	TRBJ2-3	TRBD2	TRBV18	TGTGCCAGCTCAACCGGGACTAGCGGGGGGACAGATACGCAGTATTTT	CASSTGTSGGTDTQYF
.	TRBJ1-1	.	TRBV29-1	TGCAGCGTTGGTTTCGGGAACACTGAAGCTTTCTTT	CSVGFGNTEAFF
.	TRBJ2-1	.	TRBV24-1	TGTGCCACCAGTGATTCCCACACCCACAATGAGCAGTTCTTC	CATSDSHTHNEQFF
.	TRBJ1-5	.	TRBV21-1	TGTGCCAGCAGCAAAGTGGGGGGTCAGACAGTGCTCGATCAGCCCCAGCATTTT	CASSKVGGQTVLDQPQHF
few	TRBJ1-6	.	TRBV6-5	TGTGCCAGCAGTAACCGTGGCCTCTATAATTCACCCCTCCACTTT	CASSNRGLYNSPLHF
.	TRBJ1-5	.	TRBV4-1	TGCGCCAGCAGCCAAGGTTGGACAGAGAATCAGCCCCAGCATTTT	CASSQGWTENQPQHF
.	TRBJ1-4	TRBD1	TRBV15	TGTGCCACCAGCCCCCGGACAGGTACTAATGAAAAACTGTTTTTT	CATSPRTGTNEKLFF
.	TRBJ2-7	.	TRBV4-1	TGCGCCAGCAGCCAAGATCCGAGCCGGAGCTCCTACGAGCAGTACTTC	CASSQDPSRSSYEQYF
.	TRBJ2-2	.	TRBV4-3	TGCGCCAGCAGCTGGGGGCAGGGTGGCACCGGGGAGCTGTTTTTT	CASSWGQGGTGELFF
.	TRBJ2-1	.	TRBV3-1/TRBV3-2	TGTGCCAGCCTTACTTCAACAGGGAACAATGAGCAGTTCTTC	CASLTSTGNNEQFF
once	TRBJ2-7	.	TRBV14	TGTGCCAGCAGCCAAGCGTACGAGCAGTACTTC	CASSQAYEQYF
.	TRBJ1-5	TRBD1	TRBV5-5	TGTGCCAGCAGCTTCGACAGGGGCAATCAGCCCCAGCATTTT	CASSFDRGNQPQHF